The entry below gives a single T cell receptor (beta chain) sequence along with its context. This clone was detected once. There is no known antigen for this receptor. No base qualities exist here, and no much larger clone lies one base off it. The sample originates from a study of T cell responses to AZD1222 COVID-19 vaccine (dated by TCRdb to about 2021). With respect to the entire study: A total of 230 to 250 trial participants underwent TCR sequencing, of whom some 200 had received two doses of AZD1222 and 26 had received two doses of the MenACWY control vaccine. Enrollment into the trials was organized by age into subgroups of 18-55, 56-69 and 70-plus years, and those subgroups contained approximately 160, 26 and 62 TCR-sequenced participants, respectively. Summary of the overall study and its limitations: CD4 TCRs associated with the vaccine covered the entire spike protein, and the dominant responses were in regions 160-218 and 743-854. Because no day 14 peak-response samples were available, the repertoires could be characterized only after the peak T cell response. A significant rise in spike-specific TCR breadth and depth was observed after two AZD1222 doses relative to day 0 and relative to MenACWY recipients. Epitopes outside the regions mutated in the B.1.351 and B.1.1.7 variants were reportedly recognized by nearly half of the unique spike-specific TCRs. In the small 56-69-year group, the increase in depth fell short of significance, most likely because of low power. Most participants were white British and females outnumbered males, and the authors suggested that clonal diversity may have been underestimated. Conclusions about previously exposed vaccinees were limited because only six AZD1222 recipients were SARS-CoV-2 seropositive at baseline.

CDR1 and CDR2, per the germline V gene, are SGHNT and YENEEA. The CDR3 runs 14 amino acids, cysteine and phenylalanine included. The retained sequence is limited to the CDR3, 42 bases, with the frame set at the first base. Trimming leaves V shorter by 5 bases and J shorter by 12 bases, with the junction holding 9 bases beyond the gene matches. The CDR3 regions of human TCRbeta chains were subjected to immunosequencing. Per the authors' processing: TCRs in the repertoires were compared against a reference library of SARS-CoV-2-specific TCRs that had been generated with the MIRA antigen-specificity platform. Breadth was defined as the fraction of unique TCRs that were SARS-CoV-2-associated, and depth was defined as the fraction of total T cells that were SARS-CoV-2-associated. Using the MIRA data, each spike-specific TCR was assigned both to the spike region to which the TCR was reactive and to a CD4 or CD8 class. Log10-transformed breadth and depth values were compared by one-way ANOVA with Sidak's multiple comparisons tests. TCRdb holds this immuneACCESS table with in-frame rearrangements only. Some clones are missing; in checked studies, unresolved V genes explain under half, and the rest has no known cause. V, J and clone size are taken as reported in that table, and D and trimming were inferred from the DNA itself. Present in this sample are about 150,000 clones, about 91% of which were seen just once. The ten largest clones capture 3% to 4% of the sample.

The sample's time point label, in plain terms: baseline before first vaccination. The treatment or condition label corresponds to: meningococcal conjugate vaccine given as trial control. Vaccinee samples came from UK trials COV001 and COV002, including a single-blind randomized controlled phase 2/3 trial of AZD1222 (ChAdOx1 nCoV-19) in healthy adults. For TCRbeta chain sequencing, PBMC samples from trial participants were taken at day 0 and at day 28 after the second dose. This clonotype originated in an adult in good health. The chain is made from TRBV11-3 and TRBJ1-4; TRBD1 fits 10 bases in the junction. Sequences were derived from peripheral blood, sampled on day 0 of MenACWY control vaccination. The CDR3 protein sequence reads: CASSPDRGIRELFF. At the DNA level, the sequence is TGTGCCAGCAGCCCGGACAGGGGGATTAGGGAACTGTTTTTT.